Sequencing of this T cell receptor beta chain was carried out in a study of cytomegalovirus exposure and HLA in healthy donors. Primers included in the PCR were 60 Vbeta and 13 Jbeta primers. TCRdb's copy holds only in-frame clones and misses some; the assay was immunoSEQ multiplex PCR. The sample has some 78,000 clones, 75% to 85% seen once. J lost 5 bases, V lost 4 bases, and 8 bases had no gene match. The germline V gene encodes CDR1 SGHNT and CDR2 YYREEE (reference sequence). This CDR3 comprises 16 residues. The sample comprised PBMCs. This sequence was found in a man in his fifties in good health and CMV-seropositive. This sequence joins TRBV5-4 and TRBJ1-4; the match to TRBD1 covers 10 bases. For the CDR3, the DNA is TGTGCCAGCAGCCCAGACAGGGGGCGAGGGAATGAAAAACTGTTTTTT. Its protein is CASSPDRGRGNEKLFF.